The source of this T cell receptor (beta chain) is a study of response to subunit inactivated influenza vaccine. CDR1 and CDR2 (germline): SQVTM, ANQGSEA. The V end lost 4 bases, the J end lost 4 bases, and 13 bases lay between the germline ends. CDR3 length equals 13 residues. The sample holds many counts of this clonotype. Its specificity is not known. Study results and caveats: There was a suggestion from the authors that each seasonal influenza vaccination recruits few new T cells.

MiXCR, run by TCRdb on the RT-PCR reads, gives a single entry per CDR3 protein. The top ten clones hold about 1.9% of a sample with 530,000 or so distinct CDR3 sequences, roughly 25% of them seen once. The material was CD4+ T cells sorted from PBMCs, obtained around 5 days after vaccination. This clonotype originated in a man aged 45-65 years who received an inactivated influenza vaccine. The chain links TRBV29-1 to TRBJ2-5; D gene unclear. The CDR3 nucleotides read TGCAGCGTTGCGTGGCTGCTGGGAGAGACCCAGTACTTC. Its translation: CSVAWLLGETQYF.